This TCR beta chain was retrieved from a study of regulatory T cells in long-lasting Graves disease. Libraries of TCR beta came from iRepertoire HTBI primers plus Arm-PCR of CDR3 regions. TCRdb reprocessed the multiplex PCR reads via MiXCR and lists one record per CDR3 protein. This sample has roughly 220,000 distinct CDR3 sequences, with approximately 16% found just once. This clonotype was seen many times. The sample's time point: newly diagnosed GD, antithyroid drugs for less than 3 months. PBMC RNA served as the TCR library source. J gave up 5 bases and V 4 bases, and 3 bases lay outside the gene matches. There are 14 residues in the CDR3. Germline values: CDR1 SGHAT, CDR2 FQNNGV.

This TCR was sampled from a female donor with Graves disease. This sample comprised peripheral blood mononuclear cells (PBMCs), obtained at new diagnosis, from a patient treated with antithyroid drugs. The J gene is TRBJ2-5, the V gene TRBV11-2; 11 nucleotides agree with TRBD1. This CDR3 is CASSSGQGGETQYF. The CDR3, as DNA: TGTGCCAGCAGCTCGGGACAGGGGGGGGAGACCCAGTACTTC.